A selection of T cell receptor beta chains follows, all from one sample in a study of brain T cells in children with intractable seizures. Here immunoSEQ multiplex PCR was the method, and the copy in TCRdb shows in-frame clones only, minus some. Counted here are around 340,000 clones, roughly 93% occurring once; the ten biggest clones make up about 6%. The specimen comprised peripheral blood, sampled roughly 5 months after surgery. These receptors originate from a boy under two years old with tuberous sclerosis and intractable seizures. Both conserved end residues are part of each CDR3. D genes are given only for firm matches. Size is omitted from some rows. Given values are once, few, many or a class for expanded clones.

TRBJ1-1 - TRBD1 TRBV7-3 CASSLNRRGRNTEAFF TGTGCCAGCAGCTTAAACCGCAGGGGGCGGAACACTGAAGCTTTCTTT
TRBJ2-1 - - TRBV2 CASNGAEQFF TGTGCCAGCAACGGGGCAGAGCAGTTCTTC
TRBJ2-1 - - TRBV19 CASSILDDSYNEQFF TGTGCCAGTAGTATCTTGGACGACTCCTACAATGAGCAGTTCTTC
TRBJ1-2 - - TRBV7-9 CASSLGQSYTF TGTGCCAGCAGCTTAGGGCAATCCTACACCTTC
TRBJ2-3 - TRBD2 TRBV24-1 CATSDSGLAGDTDTQYF TGTGCCACCAGTGATTCGGGACTAGCGGGAGACACAGATACGCAGTATTTT
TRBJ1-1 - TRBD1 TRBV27 CASSLTGGYTEAFF TGTGCCAGCAGTTTAACAGGGGGCTACACTGAAGCTTTCTTT
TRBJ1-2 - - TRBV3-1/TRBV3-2 CASSQGDQYGYTF TGTGCCAGCAGCCAAGGGGATCAGTATGGCTACACCTTC
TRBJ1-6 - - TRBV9 CASSVDGGGNSPLHF TGTGCCAGCAGCGTAGATGGGGGCGGCAATTCACCCCTCCACTTT
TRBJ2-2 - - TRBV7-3 CASSLRGDSNTGELFF TGTGCCAGCAGCTTAAGAGGGGACTCGAACACCGGGGAGCTGTTTTTT
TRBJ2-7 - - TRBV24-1 CATSQKGTEQYF TGTGCCACCAGCCAGAAGGGGACCGAGCAGTACTTC
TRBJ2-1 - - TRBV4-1 CASSQEAYGGSSYNEQFF TGCGCCAGCAGCCAAGAAGCCTACGGAGGGAGCTCCTACAATGAGCAGTTCTTC
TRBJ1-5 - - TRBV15 CATSRAGQPQHF TGTGCCACCAGCAGGGCGGGTCAGCCCCAGCATTTT
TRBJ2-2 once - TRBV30 CAWTRRRYGGELFF TGTGCCTGGACTCGACGAAGGTACGGCGGGGAGCTGTTTTTT
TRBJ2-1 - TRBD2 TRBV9 CASSDGGAYNEQFF TGTGCCAGCAGCGACGGGGGGGCCTACAATGAGCAGTTCTTC
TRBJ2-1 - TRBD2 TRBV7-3 CASSQLEGPGGEQFF TGTGCCAGCAGCCAGTTGGAGGGACCGGGGGGAGAGCAGTTCTTC
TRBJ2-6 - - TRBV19 CASSGLRGLGPGANVLTF TGTGCCAGTAGTGGTCTCCGAGGGTTAGGGCCTGGGGCCAACGTCCTGACTTTC
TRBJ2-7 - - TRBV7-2 CASSLAGGREQYF TGTGCCAGCAGCTTAGCGGGAGGTCGAGAGCAGTACTTC
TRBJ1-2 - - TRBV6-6 CASRSRQAYGYTF TGTGCCAGCAGGTCGAGACAGGCTTATGGCTACACCTTC
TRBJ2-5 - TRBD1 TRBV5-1 CATSSTGGILETQYF TGCGCCACCTCCTCGACAGGGGGCATTTTGGAGACCCAGTACTTC
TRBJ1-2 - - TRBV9 CASSPLDGRGHGYTF TGTGCCAGCAGCCCTCTCGACGGCAGGGGTCACGGGTACACCTTC
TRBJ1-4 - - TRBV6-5 CASRVDSGSEKLFF TGTGCCAGCAGGGTAGACAGCGGGTCTGAAAAACTGTTTTTT
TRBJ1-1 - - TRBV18 CASSPQQGNTEAFF TGTGCCAGCTCACCGCAACAGGGGAACACTGAAGCTTTCTTT
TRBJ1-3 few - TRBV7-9 CASSFYSEDTIYF TGTGCCAGCAGCTTTTACTCTGAAGACACCATATATTTT
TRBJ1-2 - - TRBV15 CATSERGLLRANYGYTF TGTGCCACCAGCGAGAGGGGTCTACTGAGAGCTAACTATGGCTACACCTTC
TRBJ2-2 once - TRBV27 CASSSFVRAGELFF TGTGCCAGCAGTTCGTTTGTGCGGGCCGGGGAGCTGTTTTTT
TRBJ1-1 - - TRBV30 CASSPGRSNTEAFF TGTGCCTCCTCACCTGGACGGTCGAACACTGAAGCTTTCTTT
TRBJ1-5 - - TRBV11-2 CASSLDQGQPQHF TGTGCCAGCAGCTTAGATCAGGGCCAGCCCCAGCATTTT
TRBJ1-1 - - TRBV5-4 CASSLWAVEAFF TGTGCCAGCAGCTTGTGGGCAGTTGAAGCTTTCTTT
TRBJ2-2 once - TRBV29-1 CSVEVDTGELFF TGCAGCGTTGAGGTAGACACCGGGGAGCTGTTTTTT
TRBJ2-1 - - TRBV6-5 CASSFAETYNEQFF TGTGCCAGCAGTTTCGCAGAAACCTACAATGAGCAGTTCTTC
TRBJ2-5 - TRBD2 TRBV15 CATSLAGGFQETQYF TGTGCCACCAGCTTAGCGGGGGGATTCCAAGAGACCCAGTACTTC
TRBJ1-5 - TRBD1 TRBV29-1 CSVPGQGGNQPQHF TGCAGCGTCCCAGGACAGGGCGGCAATCAGCCCCAGCATTTT
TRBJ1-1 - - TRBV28 CASSPSRQNTEAFF TGTGCCAGCAGTCCCTCTCGACAGAACACTGAAGCTTTCTTT
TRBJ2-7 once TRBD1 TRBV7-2 CASSPRPGQGSEQYF TGTGCCAGCAGCCCTCGACCGGGACAGGGTAGCGAGCAGTACTTC
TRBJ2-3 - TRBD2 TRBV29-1 CSVDSSSLAGGWTDTQYF TGCAGCGTTGATTCGTCGTCGCTAGCGGGAGGGTGGACAGATACGCAGTATTTT
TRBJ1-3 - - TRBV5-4 CASSLGVGDSGNTIYF TGTGCCAGCAGCTTGGGGGTCGGGGACTCTGGAAACACCATATATTTT
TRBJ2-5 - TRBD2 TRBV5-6 CASSPLTSGEETQYF TGTGCCAGCAGCCCCCTGACTAGCGGGGAAGAGACCCAGTACTTC
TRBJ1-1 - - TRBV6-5 CASIPYTEAFF TGTGCCAGCATCCCGTACACTGAAGCTTTCTTT
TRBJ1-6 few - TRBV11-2 CASSFSGNSYNSPLHF TGTGCCAGCAGCTTTTCGGGGAACTCCTATAATTCACCCCTCCACTTT
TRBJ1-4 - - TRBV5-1 CASSLFGSGQGNEKLFF TGCGCCAGCAGCCTATTTGGGTCCGGGCAGGGAAATGAAAAACTGTTTTTT
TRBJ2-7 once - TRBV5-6 CASTLGGYGQYF TGTGCCAGCACCCTAGGCGGATACGGGCAGTACTTC
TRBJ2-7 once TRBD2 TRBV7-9 CASSLRMGLAGGHSYEQYF TGTGCCAGCAGCTTAAGGATGGGACTAGCGGGAGGTCATTCCTACGAGCAGTACTTC
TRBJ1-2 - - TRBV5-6 CASSLGQNYGYTF TGTGCCAGCAGCTTGGGTCAGAACTATGGCTACACCTTC
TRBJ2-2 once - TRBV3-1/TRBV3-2 CASSQDMGPSHGELFF TGTGCCAGCAGCCAAGATATGGGTCCATCCCACGGGGAGCTGTTTTTT